The rows below give T cell receptor beta chains drawn from one sample of a study of cytomegalovirus exposure and HLA in healthy donors. The data were produced by immunoSEQ multiplex PCR, yet TCRdb's version contains in-frame clones alone and is incomplete. Counted here are tens of thousands of clones, 81% occurring once; the ten biggest clones make up 1% to 1.5%. Material: PBMCs. These TCRs come from a girl aged 2 to 10 in good health and CMV-seropositive. CDR3s leave out the opening cysteine and the closing phenylalanine or tryptophan. For some rows the clone size is stated as once, few or many, or as a class when expanded; others skip it.

abundance,v_gene,CDR3aa
once,TRBV4-2,ASSRDRLNEKLF
.,TRBV5-4,ASSLSASVDEQY
.,TRBV18,ASSPSLGSRSYNEQF
.,TRBV28,ASSSFFADRATEAF
.,TRBV7-9,ATPPRGRTGELF
.,TRBV28,ASSDSGRENTGELF
.,TRBV9,ASSPEAGTSGSYEQY
.,TRBV27,ASRNRGHGELF
.,TRBV18,ASSPPAGQGFYSSGNTIY
.,TRBV5-1,ASSLGTGIYGYT
.,TRBV27,ASTGSRWEQF
.,TRBV18,ASSPQGSGGYT
.,TRBV29-1,SAFSGEEEKLF
.,TRBV7-9,ASSVGTSGLGDTQY
.,TRBV30,AWRNRAGNTIY
.,TRBV4-1,ASSRLSRVRRPGYT
.,TRBV25-1,ASSVRDRGGYT
.,TRBV5-8,ASSLLFTPTDTQY
.,TRBV4-3,ASSLSESRDEQY
once,TRBV7-2,ASSLSVSNQPQH
once,TRBV25-1,ASSQGEGSYEQY
once,TRBV5-6,ASSWGLTNTEAF
few,TRBV28,ASSAPGGGYEKLF
.,TRBV6-6,ASSVGTRVAYEQY
.,TRBV11-3,ASGLQGGIGEQY
.,TRBV6-6,ASRISDEQY
.,TRBV7-2,ASSLMPSGRYYEQY
once,TRBV27,ASSFWVGTSSPGELF
few,TRBV4-1,ASSQYAGSTGELF
.,TRBV5-3,ARSGVKVAF
once,TRBV28,ASSFYPGLTSGYT
.,TRBV4-1,ASSQARTKDYEQY
once,TRBV27,ASRAGGGMPEAF
.,TRBV9,ASTLTGGGTLNQETQY
.,TRBV6-4,ASSHSGSVYNEQF
.,TRBV28,ASSLTGTNEKLF
once,TRBV28,ASSLPELRQEPQH
.,TRBV2,ASSVQGTTETQY